The 5 T cell receptor beta chains below were found in one sample sequenced in a study of blood T cell repertoires in COVID-19. The assay was immunoSEQ multiplex PCR, and TCRdb's table has in-frame clones only and misses some. This sample has 120,000 to 150,000 clones, with 80% to 85% found just once. The source material was peripheral blood. The origin of the receptors is a human donor in a cohort sampled during active COVID-19.

CDR3 sequence (DNA): TGCGCCAGCAGAGAACAGGGGCGAATGTACAATGAGCAGTTCTTC. It translates to CASREQGRMYNEQFF. V is TRBV10-2 and J is TRBJ2-1; TRBD1 matches 7 bases. There are 15 residues in the CDR3. Germline lookup yields CDR1 WSHSY and CDR2 SAAADI. Unmatched junction bases numbered 9, after V lost 6 bases and J lost 4 bases.

The chain has TRBV3-1 (or the pseudogene TRBV3-2) and TRBJ2-7, with 15 bases aligning to TRBD2. Trimming removed 1 base from V and 12 bases from J; junction bases left unmatched: 7. Per germline, CDR1 LGHDT and CDR2 YNNKEL (reference sequence). The CDR3 extends over 15 amino acids. Here the CDR3 reads CASSQAAGLAGGPYF. CDR3 nucleotides: TGTGCCAGCAGCCAAGCTGCGGGACTAGCGGGGGGCCCGTACTTC.

The chain employs TRBV5-1 and TRBJ1-1; D is possibly TRBD1 (6 bases). The CDR3 length is 15 residues. Trimming left V 0 bases short and J 8 bases short, with 17 bases between. The germline V gene encodes CDR1 SGHRS and CDR2 YFSETQ. Here the CDR3 reads CASSLAQGTNREAFF. The CDR3 bases are TGCGCCAGCAGCTTGGCGCAGGGGACCAACCGGGAAGCTTTCTTT.

The genes are TRBV6-1 and TRBJ1-3; D unresolved. Germline V gene lookup returns CDR1 MNHNS and CDR2 SASEGT. The length of the CDR3 is 16 residues. V was cut by 3 bases and J by 0 bases, with 12 bases left in between. CDR3 residues: CASSDRWSFSGNTIYF. In nucleotides, the CDR3 is TGTGCCAGCAGTGACAGGTGGTCATTCTCTGGAAACACCATATATTTT.

The chain couples TRBV7-2 to TRBJ2-2, with a tentative D call TRBD2 (6 bases). This CDR3 region has 17 residues. CDR1 and CDR2 (germline): SGHTA, FQGNSA. The V and J ends lost 4 bases and 0 bases respectively, with 15 bases between them. This CDR3 reads CASSYRSGDTNTGELFF. The CDR3 nucleotides are TGTGCCAGCAGCTACCGTAGCGGAGACACGAACACCGGGGAGCTGTTTTTT.